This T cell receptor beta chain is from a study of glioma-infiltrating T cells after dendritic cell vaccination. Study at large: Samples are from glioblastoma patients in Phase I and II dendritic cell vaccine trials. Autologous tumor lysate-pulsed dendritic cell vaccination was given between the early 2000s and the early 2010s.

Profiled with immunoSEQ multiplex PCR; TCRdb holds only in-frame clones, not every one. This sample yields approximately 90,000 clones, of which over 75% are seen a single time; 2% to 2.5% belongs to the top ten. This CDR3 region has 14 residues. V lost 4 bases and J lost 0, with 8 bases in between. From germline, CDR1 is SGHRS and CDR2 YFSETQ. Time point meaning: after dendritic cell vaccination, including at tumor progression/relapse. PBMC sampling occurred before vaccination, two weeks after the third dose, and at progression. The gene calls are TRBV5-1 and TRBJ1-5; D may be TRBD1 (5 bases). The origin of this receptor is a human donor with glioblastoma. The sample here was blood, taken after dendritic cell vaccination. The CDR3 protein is CASSPGHSNQPQHF. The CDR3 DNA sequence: TGCGCCAGCAGCCCAGGGCATAGCAATCAGCCCCAGCATTTT.